The 26 T cell receptor beta chains given below trace back to one sample, sequenced in a study of blood T cells in healthy people across ages. Using a J-beta primer mix together with a sample-barcoded 5' primer, a second PCR was run for roughly 6 to 12 cycles. TCRdb re-called the 5' RACE reads through MiXCR, storing one row per CDR3 protein. The table records just under 900,000 distinct CDR3 sequences, more than 25% of them present only once. Material: blood. These receptors all come from an elderly woman in good health.

This clonotype has a handful of counts. The chain joins TRBV12-3 or TRBV12-4 to TRBJ2-2; D remains unclear. This CDR3 is 15 amino acids long. V was shortened by 8 bases and J by 0 bases, with 13 bases between the two germline ends. CDR3 amino acids: CASGYKFANTGELFF. The CDR3 DNA reads as TGTGCCAGCGGTTACAAGTTCGCGAACACCGGGGAGCTGTTTTTT.

The chain joins TRBV20-1 to TRBJ2-1; 10 bases map to TRBD2. V lost 6 bases and J lost 6; bases outside the gene matches: 11. CDR1 and CDR2 from the germline V gene are DFQATT and SNEGSKA (reference sequence). CDR3 length: 15 amino acids. CDR3 DNA sequence: TGCAGTGCCCCGGCGCTAGCGGGAGAAGGCAATGAGCAGTTCTTC. Translating it yields CSAPALAGEGNEQFF.

This clonotype occurred many times. The V call is TRBV20-1, the J call TRBJ2-7; TRBD1 aligns across 9 bases. After removal of 3 bases from V and 3 bases from J, the junction contained 6 bases not matched to a gene. Per germline, CDR1 DFQATT and CDR2 SNEGSKA (reference sequence). The CDR3 runs 14 residues. CDR3 nucleotides: TGCAGTGCTAGCGACAGGGGGAAAATCTACGAGCAGTACTTC. It encodes CSASDRGKIYEQYF.

The CDR3 region is CASSPDGTLGNEAFF. The CDR3 DNA follows: TGTGCCAGCAGTCCAGACGGGACATTGGGGAATGAAGCTTTCTTT. The chain is built from TRBV6-6 and TRBJ1-1; perhaps TRBD1 as D (6 bases). Trimming stripped 5 bases from V and 7 bases from J, with 20 bases between. Germline-derived CDR1 and CDR2 are MNHNY and SVGAGI (reference sequence). This CDR3 is built from 15 residues.

This clonotype was recorded at least ten times. The V and J genes are TRBV20-1 and TRBJ2-1; D may be TRBD2 (6 bases). With 3 bases removed from V and 3 bases from J, the gap between germline ends came to 6 bases. CDR3 length equals 12 residues. Germline CDR1 DFQATT, CDR2 SNEGSKA (reference sequence). DNA for the CDR3: TGCAGTGCTAGGGGACTCTACAATGAGCAGTTCTTC. Its translation is CSARGLYNEQFF.

Ten or more counts support this clonotype. This chain links TRBV27 with TRBJ2-1, with D possibly TRBD2 on 5 matching bases. CDR1 is MNHEY, CDR2 SMNVEV, per germline (reference sequence). V was shortened by 5 bases and J by 6 bases, with 11 bases between the two germline ends. The CDR3 is 13 residues long. CDR3 sequence reads: CASSPPAGNEQFF. CDR3 nucleotide sequence: TGTGCCAGCAGTCCCCCGGCGGGCAATGAGCAGTTCTTC.

This chain joins TRBV5-1 and TRBJ2-7; possibly TRBD1 for D (5 bases). Germline-derived CDR1 and CDR2 are SGHRS and YFSETQ. V dropped 1 base and J dropped 0 bases, with 11 bases sitting between them. The CDR3 runs 15 residues. The CDR3 nucleotides read TGCGCCAGCAGCTTGACAGGACCGAGCTCCTACGAGCAGTACTTC. Residues: CASSLTGPSSYEQYF. Combining the CDR3 with reference TRBV5-1 and TRBJ2-7 gives the whole variable domain KAGVTQTPRYLIKTRGQQVTLSCSPISGHRSVSWYQQTPGQGLQFLFEYFSETQRNKGNFPGRFSGRQFSNSRSEMNVSTLELGDSALYLCASSLTGPSSYEQYFGPGTRLTVT.

This clonotype was observed a handful of times. In DNA, the CDR3 is TGTGCCAGCAGTGTACGGACGGCAGGGTCTAGCAATCAGCCCCAGCATTTT. This sequence encodes CASSVRTAGSSNQPQHF. V is TRBV6-6 and J is TRBJ1-5, with D perhaps matching TRBD1 (5 bases). The length of the CDR3 is 17 residues. The germline V gene has CDR1 MNHNY and CDR2 SVGAGI (reference sequence). Deletions cut 5 bases from V and 0 bases from J, with 17 bases between.

In its sample, this clonotype was seen many times. The chain is built from TRBV12-3 or TRBV12-4 and TRBJ2-7; weak D call: TRBD2 (5 bases). There are 16 residues in the CDR3. Trimming shortened V by 4 bases and J by 3 bases, and 19 bases separated the two germline ends. This CDR3 reads CASSSPFTGVSYEQYF. CDR3 nucleotides: TGTGCCAGCAGTTCCCCGTTTACCGGGGTGAGCTACGAGCAGTACTTC.

This clonotype was observed many times. The CDR3 DNA reads TGTGCCAGCAGCCAATCGGGGGGCCGAGAGACCCAGTACTTC. It is translated as CASSQSGGRETQYF. The gene calls are TRBV3-1 and TRBJ2-5; possibly TRBD2 for D (7 bases). The CDR3 loop spans 14 amino acids. The V end was cut by 2 bases, the J end by 4 bases, with 11 bases between. In germline, CDR1 is LGHDT, CDR2 YNNKEL (reference sequence).

This clonotype was seen repeatedly, ten times or more. This chain connects TRBV7-9 to TRBJ2-3; D unresolved. This CDR3 has 13 amino acids. Trimming took 5 bases from V and 4 from J, leaving 10 bases between them. Germline V gene data show CDR1 as SEHNR and CDR2 as FQNEAQ (reference sequence). The CDR3 is CASSPVPADTQYF. The CDR3 DNA reads as TGTGCCAGCAGCCCAGTTCCCGCAGATACGCAGTATTTT.

This clonotype has ten or more counts. This chain links TRBV4-3 with TRBJ1-2; D is unresolved. The CDR3 contains 16 residues. V was clipped by 4 bases and J by 0 bases, with 15 bases between them. The germline V gene encodes CDR1 LGHNA and CDR2 YSLEER. Here the CDR3 reads CASSRMSSQANYGYTF. CDR3 nucleotide sequence: TGCGCCAGCAGCCGCATGAGCTCCCAAGCTAACTATGGCTACACCTTC.

This clonotype was picked up a small number of times. V gene TRBV5-1 combines with J gene TRBJ1-1, with D perhaps TRBD1 (6 bases). Germline V lookup: CDR1 SGHRS, CDR2 YFSETQ. V lost 0 bases and J lost 4, with 10 bases in between. The CDR3 totals 14 residues. CDR3 amino acids: CASSLGNRVTEAFF. CDR3 nucleotide sequence: TGCGCCAGCAGCTTGGGGAACAGGGTCACTGAAGCTTTCTTT.

CDR3 bases: TGTGCCAGCAGCTTAGGCCTCTCCGGGGCAGTTGGGGGGAATGAGCAGTTCTTC. Its protein is CASSLGLSGAVGGNEQFF. The chain carries TRBV11-2 and TRBJ2-1; possible D gene TRBD2, 6 bases. Germline V CDR1 and CDR2: SGHAT, FQNNGV. The CDR3 extends over 18 amino acids. The germline V and J ends were trimmed by 1 base and 7 bases, with 23 bases remaining between them. Full variable domain (rest looked up from reference TRBV11-2 and TRBJ2-1): EAGVAQSPRYKIIEKRQSVAFWCNPISGHATLYWYQQILGQGPKLLIQFQNNGVVDDSQLPKDRFSAERLKGVDSTLKIQPAKLEDSAVYLCASSLGLSGAVGGNEQFFGPGTRLTVL.

At least ten counts were recorded for this clonotype. J is TRBJ2-7 and V is TRBV7-9; 7 bases are shared with TRBD2. The ends lost 1 base at V and 6 bases at J; junction bases unmatched: 6. CDR3 length: 14 residues. Germline CDR1 and CDR2: SEHNR and FQNEAQ (reference sequence). CDR3 amino acids: CASSLGGGDSEQYF. CDR3 coding DNA: TGTGCCAGCAGCTTAGGGGGGGGAGACTCCGAGCAGTACTTC.

This clonotype has ten or more counts. V and J are TRBV6-2 or TRBV6-3 and TRBJ1-2, with 8 nucleotides matching TRBD1. J was trimmed by 2 bases and V by 7 bases; bases with no gene match: 12. Germline assignment: CDR1 MNHEY and CDR2 SVGEGT. The CDR3 consists of 16 residues. CDR3: CASTLQFPGGNYGYTF. The CDR3 DNA follows: TGTGCCAGCACCCTACAATTCCCAGGGGGCAACTATGGCTACACCTTC.

In its sample, this clonotype was seen a few times. The chain recombines TRBV21-1 with TRBJ1-5. TRBV21-1 counts as a pseudogene. This CDR3 contains 13 residues. CDR3 amino acids: CASSRHNNQPQHF. For the CDR3, the DNA is TGTGCCAGCAGTAGACACAACAATCAGCCCCAGCATTTT.

There are many counts of this clonotype. V is TRBV6-6 and J is TRBJ2-1; no definite D call. CDR1 MNHNY and CDR2 SVGAGI come from the germline V gene (reference sequence). V was pared by 5 bases and J by 1 base, with 9 bases between. The CDR3 is made up of 14 amino acids. Here the CDR3 reads CASSTPLSYNEQFF. CDR3 bases: TGTGCCAGCAGTACGCCTCTGTCCTACAATGAGCAGTTCTTC.

The chain carries TRBV14 and TRBJ2-7; D could derive from TRBD1 or TRBD2 (5 bases each). Looked up from germline, CDR1 is SGHDN and CDR2 is FVKESK. The V end lost 1 base, the J end lost 6 bases, and 7 bases lay between the germline ends. The CDR3 runs to 12 residues. The CDR3: CASSQAGTEQYF. CDR3 nucleotide sequence: TGTGCCAGCAGCCAAGCGGGGACCGAGCAGTACTTC.

This clonotype was recorded many times. The chain has TRBV7-2 and TRBJ2-3; D remains ambiguous. CDR1 and CDR2 from the germline V gene are SGHTA and FQGNSA. There are 12 residues in the CDR3. Trimming removed 5 bases from V and 3 bases from J, with 6 bases in between. CDR3 protein: CASSIFTDTQYF. The CDR3 DNA follows: TGTGCCAGCAGCATCTTTACAGATACGCAGTATTTT.

This rearrangement joins TRBV6-2 or TRBV6-3 to TRBJ1-5, with 8 bases identical to TRBD1. The CDR3 contains 15 residues. Germline V gene data show CDR1 as MNHEY and CDR2 as SVGEGT. With 6 bases clipped from V and 2 bases from J, the junction kept 6 bases outside the gene matches. CDR3 amino acids: CASRNRGTGNQPQHF. DNA of the CDR3: TGTGCCAGCAGAAACAGGGGGACTGGCAATCAGCCCCAGCATTTT.

A remark on this clonotype: A much larger clone differs by one base, so this may be a read error. The J gene is TRBJ2-5, the V gene TRBV11-2; either TRBD1 or TRBD2 may supply D (5 bases each). This CDR3 region has 17 residues. Germline assignment: CDR1 SGHAT and CDR2 FQNNGV. In nucleotides, the CDR3 is TGTACCAGCAGCTTGGGATTAGGGTGGGGGAACCAAGAGACCCAGTACTTC. Translation: CTSSLGLGWGNQETQYF.

The rearrangement links TRBV11-2 to TRBJ2-1; a weak D match, TRBD2 (6 bases). The CDR3 has 13 amino acids. The V gene lost 4 bases and the J gene lost 5 bases, with 9 bases spanning the gap. CDR1 and CDR2 from the germline V gene are SGHAT and FQNNGV. The CDR3 DNA reads TGTGCCAGCAGCTGGGGACTTAACAATGAGCAGTTCTTC. This translates into CASSWGLNNEQFF.

The chain links TRBV20-1 to TRBJ2-1; TRBD2 matches at 7 bases. Germline trimming cut 0 bases from V and 6 bases from J; bases unmatched to any gene: 17. The CDR3 totals 18 residues. CDR1 DFQATT and CDR2 SNEGSKA come from the germline V gene (reference sequence). The CDR3 DNA reads TGCAGTGCTAGAGACCCGAGCGGGACGAGCCGGCCCGGCAATGAGCAGTTCTTC. It encodes CSARDPSGTSRPGNEQFF.

This clonotype was counted ten times or more. This rearrangement joins TRBV3-1 to TRBJ2-5; 7 positions agree with TRBD1. The CDR3 has 15 amino acids. V lost 3 bases, J lost 0 bases, and 4 bases stayed unmatched. Germline V CDR1 and CDR2: LGHDT, YNNKEL (reference sequence). In nucleotides, the CDR3 is TGTGCCAGCAGCCAGGACAGGTTGTACCAAGAGACCCAGTACTTC. This encodes CASSQDRLYQETQYF.

This clonotype showed up many times. V usage is TRBV6-5 and J usage is TRBJ1-2; a possible D gene is TRBD1 (6 bases). Trimming pared 11 bases from V and 1 base from J, leaving 8 bases between. This CDR3 spans 11 amino acids. Per the germline V gene, CDR1 is MNHEY and CDR2 is SVGAGI. The CDR3 spells CAYRDNYGYTF. The CDR3 bases are TGTGCCTACAGGGATAACTATGGCTACACCTTC.